These 20 T cell receptor beta chains were all obtained from the same sample, sequenced in a study of STAT3 mutations in large granular lymphocyte leukemia. Findings of the study overall: In T-cell large granular lymphocyte leukemia, about half of patients showed multiple immunodominant subclonotypes.

Antigens for these TCRs are unknown. Method: immunoSEQ multiplex PCR; TCRdb's copy keeps in-frame clones and lacks some. The repertoire has more than 4,500 clones, roughly 73% of them found once; the top ten carry around four fifths. Sequencing input: peripheral blood mononuclear cells. Receptor source: a man in his forties with T-cell large granular lymphocyte leukemia. Some clones in this sample may be carry-over from other donors' samples.

Note on this clone: At one end the junction does not follow the germline gene, possibly because of a read error. This rearrangement joins TRBV10-2 to TRBJ1-2, with 7 bases matching TRBD1. This CDR3 comprises 14 residues. Germline V lookup: CDR1 WSHSY, CDR2 SAAADI. CDR3 sequence: CASIRAEGDRESHF. The DNA for the CDR3 is TGCGCCAGCATTAGGGCCGAGGGGGACAGAGAATCTCACTTC.

This clone has only a few counts. This chain uses TRBV6-5 with TRBJ1-2; 8 bases agree with TRBD1. The CDR3 sequence is 13 residues long. Trimming removed 6 bases from V and 3 bases from J; junction bases left unmatched: 3. The germline gives CDR1 MNHEY, CDR2 SVGAGI. The DNA for the CDR3 is TGTGCCAGCAGCTCAGGGGGCTACTATGGCTACACCTTC. Its translation is CASSSGGYYGYTF.

V is TRBV28 and J is TRBJ1-2; TRBD1 matches 10 bases. This CDR3 contains 13 residues. V lost 7 bases to trimming and J lost 8 bases; unmatched junction nucleotides: 7. Germline V gene lookup returns CDR1 MDHEN and CDR2 SYDVKM. In nucleotides, the CDR3 is TGTGCCAGCACCGCCGGGACAGGGGAAGGCTACACCTTC. Translating gives CASTAGTGEGYTF.

The chain is built from TRBV9 and TRBJ2-6; 7 bases map to TRBD1. Trimming cost V 4 bases and J 0 bases; bases outside gene matches: 13. The germline gives CDR1 SGDLS, CDR2 YYNGEE. This CDR3 contains 19 residues. The DNA of the CDR3 is TGTGCCAGCAGCACCCACACAGGGGCCTCTTCCTCTGGGGCCAACGTCCTGACTTTC. Translation gives CASSTHTGASSSGANVLTF.

The V and J genes are TRBV30 and TRBJ2-1; 8 bases are a match to TRBD2. Looked up from germline, CDR1 is GTSNPN and CDR2 is SVGIG (reference sequence). Losses at the gene ends were 7 bases for V and 7 bases for J; bases not matched to a gene: 6. The CDR3 loop spans 12 amino acids. The CDR3 spells CASFVAGNEQFF. As DNA, the CDR3 is TGTGCCTCTTTTGTAGCGGGAAATGAGCAGTTCTTC.

The chain combines TRBV27 with TRBJ2-3; D unclear. The CDR3 sequence is 15 residues long. Between the trimmed V and J ends, which lost 3 bases and 1 base, there was a span of 11 bases. Germline-derived CDR1 and CDR2 are MNHEY and SMNVEV (reference sequence). The CDR3 nucleotides are TGTGCCAGCAGTTTTTCGGTTGGTGGCACAGATACGCAGTATTTT. Translating gives CASSFSVGGTDTQYF.

This clone occurred once. The chain is built from TRBV19 and TRBJ1-1; 7 bases line up with TRBD1. Per the germline V gene, CDR1 is LNHDA and CDR2 is SQIVND (reference sequence). CDR3 length: 15 amino acids. The J segment lost 0 bases and the V segment lost 4 bases, leaving 5 bases of the junction unmatched. The CDR3 nucleotides read TGTGCCAGTAGTACTGGCAGGGGGTTGAACACTGAAGCTTTCTTT. Translating gives CASSTGRGLNTEAFF.

As DNA, the CDR3 is TGCGCCAGCAGCCAAGCTAGCGGGACCACCGGGGAGCTGTTTTTT. As protein: CASSQASGTTGELFF. The chain employs TRBV4-1 and TRBJ2-2; the match to TRBD2 covers 9 bases. The germline gives CDR1 MGHRA, CDR2 YSYEKL. Losses at the gene ends were 1 base for V and 4 bases for J; bases not matched to a gene: 1. This CDR3 is 15 amino acids long.

J is TRBJ1-5 and V is TRBV7-2, with TRBD1 as a possible D gene (6 bases). This CDR3 is built from 14 residues. The V end was cut by 5 bases, the J end by 5 bases, with 13 bases between. CDR1 SGHTA and CDR2 FQGNSA come from the germline V gene. CDR3 coding DNA: TGTGCCAGCAGCCCGGGACAAATGTATCAGCCCCAGCATTTT. Amino acid sequence: CASSPGQMYQPQHF.

The chain couples TRBV28 to TRBJ1-5; 10 bases fit TRBD1. The CDR3 is 16 amino acids. Germline V lookup: CDR1 MDHEN, CDR2 SYDVKM. The V gene end was trimmed by 7 bases and the J gene end by 5 bases; junction bases not matched to a gene: 11. CDR3: CASITRGQGLYQPQHF. The CDR3 DNA sequence: TGTGCCAGCATAACTCGGGGACAGGGGTTGTATCAGCCCCAGCATTTT.

This clone has more than one count but fewer than ten. DNA of the CDR3: TGTGCCTCCCGGGGAGATTTGAACACCGGGGAGCTGTTTTTT. Translation: CASRGDLNTGELFF. The genes are TRBV30 and TRBJ2-2; possibly TRBD2 for D (5 bases). With 7 bases removed from V and 1 base from J, the gap between germline ends came to 13 bases. The CDR3 covers 14 residues. Germline values: CDR1 GTSNPN, CDR2 SVGIG (reference sequence).

The gene calls are TRBV29-1 and TRBJ2-1, with TRBD2 matching over 9 bases. The CDR3 loop spans 13 amino acids. Germline V gene lookup returns CDR1 SQVTM and CDR2 ANQGSEA. With V trimmed by 6 bases and J by 6 bases, 6 bases remained unmatched. The CDR3 is CSVPRTSVNEQFF. CDR3 in DNA: TGCAGCGTACCAAGGACTAGCGTCAATGAGCAGTTCTTC.

V and J are TRBV28 and TRBJ2-7; D gene uncertain. Trimming stripped 6 bases from V and 2 bases from J, with 17 bases between. CDR1 is MDHEN and CDR2 is SYDVKM in the germline V gene. The CDR3 extends over 15 amino acids. The CDR3: CASRLELGSAYEQYF. CDR3 DNA: TGTGCCAGCAGGTTGGAATTAGGGTCTGCCTACGAGCAGTACTTC.

The gene calls are TRBV7-2 and TRBJ1-5, with D perhaps TRBD1 (5 bases). Germline-derived CDR1 and CDR2 are SGHTA and FQGNSA. This CDR3 has 15 residues. V lost 5 bases, J lost 8 bases, and 19 bases lay in between. The CDR3 here is CASSVTQATKEPQHF. The CDR3 DNA reads TGTGCCAGCAGCGTTACACAGGCAACCAAGGAGCCCCAGCATTTT.

The chain couples TRBV18 to TRBJ2-5; D gene uncertain. Germline lookup yields CDR1 KGHSH and CDR2 LQKENI. This CDR3 contains 13 residues. Trimming removed 0 bases at V and 4 bases at J, with 6 bases between. The DNA of the CDR3 is TGTGCCAGCTCACCACCGACGCGAGAGACCCAGTACTTC. It encodes CASSPPTRETQYF.

V gene TRBV2 combines with J gene TRBJ1-3; D is undetermined. The CDR3 spans 17 residues. V lost 2 bases to trimming and J lost 0 bases, with 14 bases between them. CDR1 SNHLY and CDR2 FYNNEI come from the germline V gene. The CDR3 sequence is CASSETTHTYSGNTIYF. The CDR3 nucleotides read TGTGCCAGCAGTGAAACTACACACACCTACTCTGGAAACACCATATATTTT.

The chain employs TRBV19 and TRBJ1-2; D gene ambiguous. V lost 3 bases and J lost 3, with 5 bases in between. Germline loops: CDR1 LNHDA, CDR2 SQIVND (reference sequence). The CDR3 has 12 amino acids. The CDR3 reads CASSISDYGYTF. The DNA of the CDR3 is TGTGCCAGTAGTATCTCGGACTATGGCTACACCTTC.

V gene TRBV7-2 combines with J gene TRBJ1-5; D is uncertain. Germline V lookup: CDR1 SGHTA, CDR2 FQGNSA. The CDR3 has 13 residues. V lost 2 bases to trimming and J lost 4 bases, with 6 bases between them. The CDR3 nucleotides read TGTGCCAGCAGCTTACCGGGGAATCAGCCCCAGCATTTT. It translates to CASSLPGNQPQHF.

The V call is TRBV5-7, the J call TRBJ2-4, with 11 positions matching TRBD2. TRBV5-7 is given ORF status, its function remaining uncertain. This CDR3 has 17 residues. V gave up 4 bases and J gave up 6 bases; unmatched junction bases: 12. CDR3 DNA: TGTGCCAGCAGCCGTCGGGCTAGCGGGAGGTCGGTAAACATTCAGTACTTC. Its translation is CASSRRASGRSVNIQYF.

The chain has TRBV11-2 and TRBJ2-5, with 7 bases fitting TRBD1. Trimming removed 1 base from V and 1 base from J; junction bases left unmatched: 6. Germline V gene data show CDR1 as SGHAT and CDR2 as FQNNGV. The CDR3 runs to 16 residues. CDR3 DNA sequence: TGTGCCAGCAGCTTAGCGACAGGGACCACCCAAGAGACCCAGTACTTC. It translates to CASSLATGTTQETQYF. Drawing the rest from reference TRBV11-2 and TRBJ2-5, the complete variable domain is EAGVAQSPRYKIIEKRQSVAFWCNPISGHATLYWYQQILGQGPKLLIQFQNNGVVDDSQLPKDRFSAERLKGVDSTLKIQPAKLEDSAVYLCASSLATGTTQETQYFGPGTRLLVL.